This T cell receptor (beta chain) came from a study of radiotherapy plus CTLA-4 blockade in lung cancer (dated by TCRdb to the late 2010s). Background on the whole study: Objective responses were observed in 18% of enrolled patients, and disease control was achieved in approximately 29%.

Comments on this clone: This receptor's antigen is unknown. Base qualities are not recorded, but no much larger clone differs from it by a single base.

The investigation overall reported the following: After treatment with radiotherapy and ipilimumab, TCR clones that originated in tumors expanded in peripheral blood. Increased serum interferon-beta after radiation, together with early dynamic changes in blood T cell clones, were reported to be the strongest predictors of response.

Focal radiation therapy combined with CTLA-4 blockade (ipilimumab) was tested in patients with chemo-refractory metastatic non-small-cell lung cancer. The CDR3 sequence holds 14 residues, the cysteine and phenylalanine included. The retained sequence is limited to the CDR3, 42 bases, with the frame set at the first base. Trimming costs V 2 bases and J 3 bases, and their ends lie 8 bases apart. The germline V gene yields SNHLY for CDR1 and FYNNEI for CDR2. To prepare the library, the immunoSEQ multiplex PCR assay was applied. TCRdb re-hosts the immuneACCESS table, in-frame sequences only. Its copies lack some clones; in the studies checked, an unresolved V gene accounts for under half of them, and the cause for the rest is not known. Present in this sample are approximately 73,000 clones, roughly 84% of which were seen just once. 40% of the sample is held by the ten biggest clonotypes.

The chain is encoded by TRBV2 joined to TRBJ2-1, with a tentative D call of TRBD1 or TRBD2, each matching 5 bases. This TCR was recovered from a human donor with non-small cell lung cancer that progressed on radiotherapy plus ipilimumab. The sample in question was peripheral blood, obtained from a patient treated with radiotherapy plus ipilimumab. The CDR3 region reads CASSELRGYNEQFF. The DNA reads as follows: TGTGCCAGCAGTGAACTGAGGGGCTACAATGAGCAGTTCTTC.